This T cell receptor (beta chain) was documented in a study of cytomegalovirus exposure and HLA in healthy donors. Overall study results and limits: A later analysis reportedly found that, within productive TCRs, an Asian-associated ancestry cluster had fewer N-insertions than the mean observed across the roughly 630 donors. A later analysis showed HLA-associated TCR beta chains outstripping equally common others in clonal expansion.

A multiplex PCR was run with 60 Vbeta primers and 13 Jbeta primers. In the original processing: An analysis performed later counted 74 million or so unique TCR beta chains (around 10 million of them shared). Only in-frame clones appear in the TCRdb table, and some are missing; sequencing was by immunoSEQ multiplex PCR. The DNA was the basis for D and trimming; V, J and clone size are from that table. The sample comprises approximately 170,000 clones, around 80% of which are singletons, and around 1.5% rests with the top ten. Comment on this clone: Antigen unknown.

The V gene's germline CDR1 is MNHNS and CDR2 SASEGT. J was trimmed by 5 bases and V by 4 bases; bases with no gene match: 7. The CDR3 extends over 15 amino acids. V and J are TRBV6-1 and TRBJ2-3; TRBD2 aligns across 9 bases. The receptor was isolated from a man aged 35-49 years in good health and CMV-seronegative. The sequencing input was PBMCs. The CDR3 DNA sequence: TGTGCCAGCAGTGGTAGCGGGGGCCATAGAGATACGCAGTATTTT. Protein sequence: CASSGSGGHRDTQYF.